These 14 T cell receptor beta chains originate from one sample sequenced in a study of human T cells and chemical hapten exposure. Indicated time point: healthy volunteer bleed at 6 weeks. Sequencing started from total RNA isolated from unfractionated whole blood. TCRdb called the RACE reads again in MiXCR, with one record for every CDR3 protein. The sample has 40,000 to 45,000 distinct CDR3 sequences, about 4% seen once. Sequencing was performed on whole blood. Receptors were obtained from a human donor in good health. Some clones in this sample may be carry-over from other donors' samples.

This clonotype was picked up a small number of times. V is TRBV27 and J is TRBJ2-2, with 8 bases that match TRBD2. Germline CDR1 reads MNHEY; CDR2 reads SMNVEV (reference sequence). J lost 7 bases, V lost 8 bases, and 12 bases had no gene match. The CDR3 has 15 residues. The CDR3 loop is CASRGREGRSGELFF. The CDR3 DNA is TGTGCCAGCCGCGGACGGGAGGGCCGGAGCGGGGAGCTGTTTTTT.

This clonotype was seen only a few times. This sequence joins TRBV7-9 and TRBJ2-7, with 9 positions matching TRBD2. This CDR3 comprises 16 residues. The V segment lost 5 bases and the J segment 7 bases; nucleotides outside the gene matches: 15. CDR1 and CDR2 (germline): SEHNR, FQNEAQ (reference sequence). For the CDR3, the DNA is TGTGCCAGCAGCCCAGCCCCCCAAGGACTAGCGTGGGAGCAGTACTTC. It encodes CASSPAPQGLAWEQYF. Supplemented by reference TRBV7-9 and TRBJ2-7, the full variable domain reads DTGVSQNPRHKITKRGQNVTFRCDPISEHNRLYWYRQTLGQGPEFLTYFQNEAQLEKSRLLSDRFSAERPKGSFSTLEIQRTEQGDSAMYLCASSPAPQGLAWEQYFGPGTRLTVT.

This clonotype was observed at least ten times. This chain connects TRBV28 to TRBJ2-1, with 7 bases fitting TRBD2. The CDR3 covers 15 residues. V gave up 4 bases and J gave up 8 bases; unmatched junction bases: 11. Germline V gene data show CDR1 as MDHEN and CDR2 as SYDVKM. Here the CDR3 reads CASSSFEGRVDEQFF. The DNA for the CDR3 is TGTGCCAGCAGTTCCTTCGAGGGGAGGGTCGATGAGCAGTTCTTC.

This clonotype was detected ten times or more. The chain couples TRBV20-1 to TRBJ2-5; 11 nucleotides agree with TRBD2. With 4 bases clipped from V and 1 base from J, the junction kept 8 bases outside the gene matches. Germline V gene sequence: CDR1 DFQATT, CDR2 SNEGSKA (reference sequence). This CDR3 has 16 amino acids. The CDR3 DNA reads as TGCAGTGCTAAACGCCTACTAGCGGGAGTCCAAGAGACCCAGTACTTC. Amino acid sequence: CSAKRLLAGVQETQYF.

This clonotype was found many times. The J gene is TRBJ1-5, the V gene TRBV28; tentatively, D is TRBD1 (6 bases). Germline V gene sequence: CDR1 MDHEN, CDR2 SYDVKM. This CDR3 region has 14 residues. Trimming cost V 3 bases and J 3 bases, with 9 bases left between them. The chain's CDR3 is CASSLTGSNQPQHF. CDR3 sequence (DNA): TGTGCCAGCAGTTTGACAGGTTCCAATCAGCCCCAGCATTTT. The whole variable domain, filled in from reference TRBV28 and TRBJ1-5, reads DVKVTQSSRYLVKRTGEKVFLECVQDMDHENMFWYRQDPGLGLRLIYFSYDVKMKEKGDIPEGYSVSREKKERFSLILESASTNQTSMYLCASSLTGSNQPQHFGDGTRLSIL.

This clonotype was seen only a few times. The chain employs TRBV4-1 and TRBJ1-6; D might be TRBD1 (5 bases). V lost 1 base to trimming and J lost 6 bases, with 16 bases between them. This CDR3 comprises 17 residues. Germline V lookup: CDR1 MGHRA, CDR2 YSYEKL. In DNA, the CDR3 is TGCGCCAGCAGCCAAGTGGAGACGGGACGGCTTAATTCACCCCTCCACTTT. Translating it yields CASSQVETGRLNSPLHF.

This clonotype was found many times. The chain carries TRBV12-3 or TRBV12-4 and TRBJ2-3; a weak D match, TRBD1 (6 bases). CDR3 size: 15 residues. The V and J ends lost 5 bases and 3 bases respectively, with 15 bases between them. The CDR3 DNA follows: TGTGCCAGCAGTCCTAGGTTGACAGGAACAGATACGCAGTATTTT. Residues: CASSPRLTGTDTQYF.

There are many counts of this clonotype. J is TRBJ1-1 and V is TRBV6-1; D not resolved. Germline V gene lookup returns CDR1 MNHNS and CDR2 SASEGT. The ends were cut back, 0 bases at V and 7 bases at J, with 9 bases in the middle. The CDR3 spans 13 residues. The CDR3 loop reads CASSEAGKYEAFF. DNA of the CDR3: TGTGCCAGCAGTGAAGCAGGGAAGTATGAAGCTTTCTTT.

The chain is built from TRBV29-1 and TRBJ2-1; 8 bases line up with TRBD2. The CDR3 has 14 residues. J lost 2 bases, V lost 4 bases, and 4 bases had no gene match. CDR1 and CDR2 from the germline V gene are SQVTM and ANQGSEA. The CDR3 is CSVGREVPYNEQFF. DNA of the CDR3: TGCAGCGTTGGGCGGGAGGTACCCTACAATGAGCAGTTCTTC.

This clonotype was seen ten or more times. The chain couples TRBV6-1 to TRBJ2-7; 8 bases agree with TRBD1. There are 16 residues in the CDR3. Unmatched junction bases numbered 12, after V lost 2 bases and J lost 6 bases. In germline, CDR1 is MNHNS, CDR2 SASEGT. The CDR3 bases are TGTGCCAGCAGTGAACAGGGGGCAATCATATTACTCGAGCAGTACTTC. Translating it yields CASSEQGAIILLEQYF.

This clonotype was observed at least ten times. The chain recombines TRBV2 with TRBJ1-5; 7 nucleotides agree with TRBD1. In germline, CDR1 is SNHLY, CDR2 FYNNEI. This CDR3 region has 16 residues. With V trimmed by 5 bases and J by 0 bases, 7 bases remained unmatched. In nucleotides, the CDR3 is TGTGCCAGCAGTCCTCCGGGACAGAATAGCAATCAGCCCCAGCATTTT. Its translation: CASSPPGQNSNQPQHF.

J is TRBJ1-2 and V is TRBV6-1, with a possible D match to TRBD1 (5 bases). The CDR3 has 12 residues. Germline assignment: CDR1 MNHNS and CDR2 SASEGT. V was trimmed by 6 bases and J by 4 bases, leaving 9 bases between them. The CDR3 nucleotides read TGTGCCAGCAGGCCCGGGGGCTATGGCTACACCTTC. It translates to CASRPGGYGYTF.

This clonotype appeared many times. The chain carries TRBV6-1 and TRBJ2-6; D is unclear. Per the germline V gene, CDR1 is MNHNS and CDR2 is SASEGT. The CDR3 spans 14 residues. V was cut by 8 bases and J by 0 bases, with 8 bases left in between. The CDR3 is CASGVISGANVLTF. The CDR3 DNA reads as TGTGCCAGCGGGGTGATCTCTGGGGCCAACGTCCTGACTTTC.

Judged by abundance, this clonotype is medium-sized. This chain links TRBV25-1 with TRBJ2-5; D is undetermined. Per the germline V gene, CDR1 is MGHDK and CDR2 is SYGVNS. V dropped 5 bases and J dropped 2 bases, with 6 bases sitting between them. The CDR3 totals 12 residues. CDR3 protein: CASSNNQETQYF. The CDR3 nucleotides are TGTGCCAGCAGTAATAATCAAGAGACCCAGTACTTC. Filled out from reference TRBV25-1 and TRBJ2-5, the complete variable domain reads EADIYQTPRYLVIGTGKKITLECSQTMGHDKMYWYQQDPGMELHLIHYSYGVNSTEKGDLSSESTVSRIRTEHFPLTLESARPSHTSQYLCASSNNQETQYFGPGTRLLVL.